The source of this TCR beta chain is a study of T cell responses to AZD1222 COVID-19 vaccine. This table comes from immunoSEQ multiplex PCR, and its TCRdb copy is limited to in-frame clones, with some not included. The table has around 110,000 clones, about 90% seen once. The CDR3 loop spans 19 amino acids. Germline V gene sequence: CDR1 LGHNA, CDR2 YSLEER. Trimming removed 0 bases from V and 0 bases from J; junction bases left unmatched: 7. This TCR was sampled from an adult who received the AZD1222 COVID-19 vaccine. The V call is TRBV4-3, the J call TRBJ1-4, with 10 positions matching TRBD1. The sample in question was peripheral blood, obtained 28 days after the second AZD1222 dose. The CDR3 reads CASSQDRDRGLATNEKLFF. The CDR3 nucleotides read TGCGCCAGCAGCCAAGATCGGGACAGGGGTCTAGCAACTAATGAAAAACTGTTTTTT.